The 19 T cell receptor beta chains presented below share a single source sample, sequenced in a study of cytomegalovirus exposure and HLA in healthy donors. It was with 60 Vbeta and 13 Jbeta primers that the PCR ran. The table came from immunoSEQ multiplex PCR; TCRdb's copy has only in-frame clones and leaves some out. The sample has 98,000 or so clones; 60% to 80% are singletons. The sample consisted of PBMCs. The receptors were gathered from a female donor in good health and CMV-seronegative.

The chain combines TRBV6-6 with TRBJ2-1, with 11 bases aligning to TRBD2. The CDR3 has 15 amino acids. Trimming cost V 8 bases and J 4 bases; bases outside gene matches: 7. The germline V gene has CDR1 MNHNY and CDR2 SVGAGI (reference sequence). DNA of the CDR3: TGTGCCAGCGGGAAGGGGACTAGCGGTTACAATGAGCAGTTCTTC. Amino acids: CASGKGTSGYNEQFF.

CDR3: CASSRRTPSSYNSPLHF. The CDR3 nucleotides are TGTGCCAGCAGCAGGCGGACTCCTAGCTCCTATAATTCACCCCTCCACTTT. The chain joins TRBV14 to TRBJ1-6; no firm D call. This CDR3 comprises 17 residues. Trimming took off 5 bases at V and 0 bases at J, with 14 bases between the two ends. Germline CDR1 and CDR2: SGHDN and FVKESK.

The rearrangement uses TRBV6-7 and TRBJ1-5; 7 bases fit TRBD1. TRBV6-7 falls under the ORF class, with uncertain function. The length of the CDR3 is 14 residues. V gave up 5 bases and J gave up 6 bases; unmatched junction bases: 7. CDR3 nucleotide sequence: TGTGCCAGCAGTCGGAAAGACAGGGTTCAGCCCCAGCATTTT. Amino acids: CASSRKDRVQPQHF.

The chain couples TRBV2 to TRBJ2-6; 11 nucleotides agree with TRBD2. Trimming took 4 bases from V and 2 from J; bases not matched to a gene: 4. Per germline, CDR1 SNHLY and CDR2 FYNNEI. CDR3 size: 17 residues. In DNA, the CDR3 is TGTGCCAGCAGTGGCCCTAGCGGGAGGCCTGGGGCCAACGTCCTGACTTTC. It specifies CASSGPSGRPGANVLTF.

This chain links TRBV28 with TRBJ1-5; D gene ambiguous. CDR1 and CDR2 from the germline V gene are MDHEN and SYDVKM. Between the trimmed V and J ends, which lost 5 bases and 6 bases, there was a span of 14 bases. The CDR3 loop spans 14 amino acids. Here the CDR3 DNA reads TGTGCCAGCAGTCCCCGGAGGGAGGGTCAGCCCCAGCATTTT. This sequence encodes CASSPRREGQPQHF.

J is TRBJ1-1 and V is TRBV27, with D possibly being TRBD1 (6 bases). Germline CDR1 MNHEY, CDR2 SMNVEV (reference sequence). The V end lost 3 bases, the J end lost 10 bases, and 15 bases lay between the germline ends. The CDR3 totals 13 residues. In nucleotides, the CDR3 is TGTGCCAGCAGTTTTAGGGACCCCAGGGGAGCTTTCTTT. It yields the protein CASSFRDPRGAFF.

The rearrangement uses TRBV10-3 and TRBJ2-5, with a weak D call TRBD1 (6 bases). This CDR3 is built from 16 residues. Between the trimmed V and J ends, which lost 1 base and 4 bases, there was a span of 16 bases. CDR1 ENHRY and CDR2 SYGVKD come from the germline V gene. The CDR3 bases are TGTGCCATCAGTGAGTTGGGGGCAGGGTCCGCAGAGACCCAGTACTTC. It encodes CAISELGAGSAETQYF.

This clone was recorded once. The chain has TRBV6-1 and TRBJ2-1; weak D call: TRBD1 (7 bases). This CDR3 spans 14 amino acids. The V and J ends lost 5 bases and 6 bases respectively, with 14 bases between them. Germline CDR1 and CDR2: MNHNS and SASEGT. In DNA form, the CDR3 reads TGTGCCAGCAGTTCATACAGGGGAGGCAATGAGCAGTTCTTC. It specifies CASSSYRGGNEQFF.

CDR3 sequence (DNA): TGTGCTAGTGGTTTGGGGGCGAAGACCCAGTACTTC. Protein product: CASGLGAKTQYF. V and J are TRBV12-5 and TRBJ2-5; D remains unclear. CDR1 is LGHNT and CDR2 is FRNRAP in the germline V gene. There are 12 residues in the CDR3. V lost 1 base to trimming and J lost 6 bases, with 6 bases between them.

This rearrangement joins TRBV7-9 to TRBJ1-2; tentative D call: TRBD1 (5 bases). V lost 6 bases and J 1 base, leaving 9 bases between the germline ends. This CDR3 spans 13 amino acids. CDR1 and CDR2 (germline): SEHNR, FQNEAQ (reference sequence). CDR3 sequence (DNA): TGTGCCAGCAGTTCGGGGGGTAACTATGGCTACACCTTC. It translates to CASSSGGNYGYTF.

The rearrangement joins TRBV5-4 to TRBJ2-7, with TRBD1 identical over 12 bases. V dropped 4 bases and J dropped 2; count of bases not matched to a gene: 13. CDR3 length: 18 amino acids. Germline V CDR1 and CDR2: SGHNT, YYREEE (reference sequence). CDR3 sequence reads: CASSPRSRDRGQTYEQYF. In nucleotides, the CDR3 is TGTGCCAGCAGCCCGCGGTCCCGGGACAGGGGGCAGACCTACGAGCAGTACTTC.

The chain uses TRBV6-1 and TRBJ1-1; TRBD1 matches at 8 bases. CDR1 MNHNS and CDR2 SASEGT come from the germline V gene. CDR3 length: 14 residues. V lost 6 bases and J lost 7; bases outside the gene matches: 10. The DNA for the CDR3 is TGTGCCAGCAGCTTTACAGGGGGGCGTTTTGAAGCTTTCTTT. Translation gives CASSFTGGRFEAFF.

In this sample, this clone turned up a few times. The chain carries TRBV30 and TRBJ1-1, with D tentatively TRBD1 (5 bases). The CDR3 runs to 13 residues. Deletions cut 4 bases from V and 9 bases from J, with 18 bases between. CDR1 GTSNPN and CDR2 SVGIG come from the germline V gene (reference sequence). The CDR3 spells CAWKFSQGSKAFF. For the CDR3, the DNA is TGTGCCTGGAAATTCTCCCAGGGTTCGAAAGCTTTCTTT.

The V gene is TRBV28, the J gene TRBJ1-1; D ambiguous. V lost 2 bases and J lost 4, with 8 bases in between. CDR1 MDHEN and CDR2 SYDVKM come from the germline V gene. The CDR3 is made up of 13 amino acids. This CDR3 is CASSLNEGTEAFF. CDR3 DNA: TGTGCCAGCAGTTTAAATGAGGGCACTGAAGCTTTCTTT.

The chain is built from TRBV5-1 and TRBJ2-1; possibly TRBD1 for D (5 bases). This CDR3 has 13 amino acids. V lost 4 bases and J 5 bases, leaving 10 bases between the germline ends. Germline lookup yields CDR1 SGHRS and CDR2 YFSETQ. CDR3: CASSLQAHNEQFF. DNA of the CDR3: TGCGCCAGCAGCCTACAGGCCCACAATGAGCAGTTCTTC. Using reference TRBV5-1 and TRBJ2-1 for the parts outside the CDR3, the full variable domain is KAGVTQTPRYLIKTRGQQVTLSCSPISGHRSVSWYQQTPGQGLQFLFEYFSETQRNKGNFPGRFSGRQFSNSRSEMNVSTLELGDSALYLCASSLQAHNEQFFGPGTRLTVL.

About this clone: One end of the junction is discordant with germline, which a read error may explain. V gene TRBV7-7 combines with J gene TRBJ2-3; TRBD1 agrees at 9 bases. The CDR3 length is 14 residues. The germline gives CDR1 SSHAT, CDR2 FNYEAQ (reference sequence). CDR3 coding DNA: TGTGCTAGCAGCCCCGACAGGGGGGCAGATACGCAGTATTTT. Translation gives CASSPDRGADTQYF. Filled out from reference TRBV7-7 and TRBJ2-3, the complete variable domain reads GAGVSQSPRYKVTKRGQDVTLRCDPISSHATLYWYQQALGQGPEFLTYFNYEAQPDKSGLPSDRFSAERPEGSISTLTIQRTEQRDSAMYRCASSPDRGADTQYFGPGTRLTVL.

This clone has a single count. The V call is TRBV29-1, the J call TRBJ2-7; the match to TRBD1 covers 11 bases. The CDR3 contains 13 residues. In germline, CDR1 is SQVTM, CDR2 ANQGSEA. The J segment lost 7 bases and the V segment lost 6 bases, leaving 8 bases of the junction unmatched. CDR3 amino acids: CSVSGQGAPEQYF. The CDR3 region has the DNA TGCAGCGTCTCTGGACAGGGGGCGCCTGAGCAGTACTTC.

The gene calls are TRBV19 and TRBJ1-2; D possibly corresponds to TRBD1 (6 bases). This CDR3 is built from 14 residues. Trimming cost V 0 bases and J 2 bases, with 7 bases left between them. The V gene's germline CDR1 is LNHDA and CDR2 SQIVND (reference sequence). CDR3 residues: CASSIETGNYGYTF. The CDR3 DNA sequence: TGTGCCAGTAGTATAGAAACAGGGAACTATGGCTACACCTTC.

The rearrangement joins TRBV5-1 to TRBJ1-2; TRBD1 matches 9 bases. The CDR3 has 14 residues. Germline CDR1 is SGHRS and CDR2 is YFSETQ. Losses at the gene ends were 3 bases for V and 2 bases for J; bases not matched to a gene: 2. In DNA, the CDR3 is TGCGCCAGCAGCTCGGGACAGGGAAACTATGGCTACACCTTC. It specifies CASSSGQGNYGYTF.